The clone carrying this TCR beta chain was counted a single time. This sample was included in a study of blood T cell repertoires in COVID-19. Study in general: The United States, Italy and Spain provided the acute and convalescent COVID-19 samples. From T cells, B-cell-depleted T cells, or PBMCs came the material, which was cDNA or gDNA.

The CDR3 extends over 15 amino acids. The germline gives CDR1 LGHDT, CDR2 YNNKEL (reference sequence). J was trimmed by 1 base and V by 6 bases; bases with no gene match: 4. In the authors' workflow: Cell counts per sample came from amplifying reference gene primers. The method was immunoSEQ multiplex PCR; TCRdb's version includes in-frame clones alone and lacks a portion of them. That table furnishes V, J and clone size, whereas the DNA furnished D and trimming. The sample gives 150,000 or so clones, around 86% of which show up once; 10% to 15% is in the top ten. This chain joins TRBV3-1 (or the pseudogene TRBV3-2) and TRBJ1-4, with 8 nucleotides matching TRBD1. Specimen: peripheral blood. This TCR was sampled from a man aged 65 to 79 who had recovered from COVID-19. CDR3 bases: TGTGCCAGCAGAGAACAGGGGGTAACTAATGAAAAACTGTTTTTT. Translating gives CASREQGVTNEKLFF.